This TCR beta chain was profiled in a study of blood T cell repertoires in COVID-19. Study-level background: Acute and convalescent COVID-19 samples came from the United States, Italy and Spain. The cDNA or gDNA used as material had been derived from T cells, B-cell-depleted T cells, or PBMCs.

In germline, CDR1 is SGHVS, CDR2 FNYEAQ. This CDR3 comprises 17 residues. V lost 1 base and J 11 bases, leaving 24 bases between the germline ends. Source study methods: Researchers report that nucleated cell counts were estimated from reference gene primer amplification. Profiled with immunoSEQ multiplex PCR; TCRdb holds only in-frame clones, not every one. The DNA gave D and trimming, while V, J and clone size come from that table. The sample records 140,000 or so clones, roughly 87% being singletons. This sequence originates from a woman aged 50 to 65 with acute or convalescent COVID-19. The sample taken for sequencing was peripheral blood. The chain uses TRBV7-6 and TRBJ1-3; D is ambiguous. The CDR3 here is CASSLGSGGSVITAIYF. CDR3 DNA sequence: TGTGCCAGCAGCTTAGGTAGCGGAGGGTCCGTCATTACGGCCATATATTTT.